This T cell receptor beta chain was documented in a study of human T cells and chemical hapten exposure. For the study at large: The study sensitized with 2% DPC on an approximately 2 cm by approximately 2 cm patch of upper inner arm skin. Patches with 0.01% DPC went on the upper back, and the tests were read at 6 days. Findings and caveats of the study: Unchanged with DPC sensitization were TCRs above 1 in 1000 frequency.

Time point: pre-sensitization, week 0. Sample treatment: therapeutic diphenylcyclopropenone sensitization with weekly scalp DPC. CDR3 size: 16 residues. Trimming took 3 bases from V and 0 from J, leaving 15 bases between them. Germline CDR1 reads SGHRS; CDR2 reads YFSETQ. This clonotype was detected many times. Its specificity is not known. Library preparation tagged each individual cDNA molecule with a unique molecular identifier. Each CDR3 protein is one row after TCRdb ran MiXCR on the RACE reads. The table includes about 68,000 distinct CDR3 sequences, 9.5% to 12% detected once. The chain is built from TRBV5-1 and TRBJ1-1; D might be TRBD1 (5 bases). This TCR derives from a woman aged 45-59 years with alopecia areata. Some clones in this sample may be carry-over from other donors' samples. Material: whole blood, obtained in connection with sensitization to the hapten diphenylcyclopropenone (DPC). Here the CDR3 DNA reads TGCGCCAGCAGCTCGACAGCAGGACCCATGAACACTGAAGCTTTCTTT. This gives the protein CASSSTAGPMNTEAFF.